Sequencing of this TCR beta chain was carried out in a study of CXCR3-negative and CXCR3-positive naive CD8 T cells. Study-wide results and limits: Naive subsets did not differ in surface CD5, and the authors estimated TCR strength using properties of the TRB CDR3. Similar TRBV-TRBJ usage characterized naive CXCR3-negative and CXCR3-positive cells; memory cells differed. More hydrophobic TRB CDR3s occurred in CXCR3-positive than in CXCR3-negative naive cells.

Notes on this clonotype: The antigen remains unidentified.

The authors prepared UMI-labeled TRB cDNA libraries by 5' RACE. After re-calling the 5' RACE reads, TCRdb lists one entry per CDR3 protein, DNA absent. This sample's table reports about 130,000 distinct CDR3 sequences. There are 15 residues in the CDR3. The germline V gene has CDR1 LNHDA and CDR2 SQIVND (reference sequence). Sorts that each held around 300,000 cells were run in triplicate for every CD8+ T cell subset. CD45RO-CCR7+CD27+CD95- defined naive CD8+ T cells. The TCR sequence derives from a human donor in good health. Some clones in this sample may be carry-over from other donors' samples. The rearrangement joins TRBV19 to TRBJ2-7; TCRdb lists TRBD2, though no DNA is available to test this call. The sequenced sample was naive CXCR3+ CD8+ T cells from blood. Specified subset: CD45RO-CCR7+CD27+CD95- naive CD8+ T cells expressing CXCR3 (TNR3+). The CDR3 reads CASSHPGEGTYEQYF.